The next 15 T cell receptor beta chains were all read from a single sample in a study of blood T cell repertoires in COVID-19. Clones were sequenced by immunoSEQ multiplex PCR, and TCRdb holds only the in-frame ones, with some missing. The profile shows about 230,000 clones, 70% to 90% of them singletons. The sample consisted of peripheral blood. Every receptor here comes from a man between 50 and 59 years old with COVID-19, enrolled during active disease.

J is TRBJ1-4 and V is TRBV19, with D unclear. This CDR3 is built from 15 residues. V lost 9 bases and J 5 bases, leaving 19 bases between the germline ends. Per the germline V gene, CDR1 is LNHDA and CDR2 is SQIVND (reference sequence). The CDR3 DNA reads TGTGCCAGCACTCACGGGTGGAACGCGAATGAAAAACTGTTTTTT. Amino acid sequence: CASTHGWNANEKLFF. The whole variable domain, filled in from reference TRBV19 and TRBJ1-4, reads DGGITQSPKYLFRKEGQNVTLSCEQNLNHDAMYWYRQDPGQGLRLIYYSQIVNDFQKGDIAEGYSVSREKKESFPLTVTSAQKNPTAFYLCASTHGWNANEKLFFGSGTQLSVL.

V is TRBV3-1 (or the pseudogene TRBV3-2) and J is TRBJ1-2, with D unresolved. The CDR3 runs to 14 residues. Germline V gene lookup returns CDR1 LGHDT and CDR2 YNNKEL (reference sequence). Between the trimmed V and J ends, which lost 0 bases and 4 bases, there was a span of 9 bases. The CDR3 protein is CASSQDTNSYGYTF. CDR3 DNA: TGTGCCAGCAGCCAAGACACAAACAGCTATGGCTACACCTTC.

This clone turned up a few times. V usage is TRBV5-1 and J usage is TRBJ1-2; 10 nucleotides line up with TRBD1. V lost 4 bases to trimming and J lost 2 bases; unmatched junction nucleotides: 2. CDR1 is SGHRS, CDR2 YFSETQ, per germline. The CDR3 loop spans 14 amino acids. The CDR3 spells CASSGGQGNYGYTF. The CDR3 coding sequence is TGCGCCAGCAGCGGGGGACAGGGGAACTATGGCTACACCTTC.

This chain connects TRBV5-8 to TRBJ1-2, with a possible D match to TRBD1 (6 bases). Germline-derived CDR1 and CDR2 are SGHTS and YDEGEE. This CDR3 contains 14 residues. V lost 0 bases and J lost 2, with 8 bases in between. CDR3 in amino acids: CASSLGTANYGYTF. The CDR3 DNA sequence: TGTGCCAGCAGCTTGGGGACAGCGAACTATGGCTACACCTTC.

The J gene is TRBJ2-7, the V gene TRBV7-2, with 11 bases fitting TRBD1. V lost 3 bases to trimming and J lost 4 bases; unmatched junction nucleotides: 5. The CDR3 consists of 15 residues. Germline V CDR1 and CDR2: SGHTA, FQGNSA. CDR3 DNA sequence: TGTGCCAGCAGCTTCCGGACAGGGGGCGAATACGAGCAGTACTTC. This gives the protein CASSFRTGGEYEQYF.

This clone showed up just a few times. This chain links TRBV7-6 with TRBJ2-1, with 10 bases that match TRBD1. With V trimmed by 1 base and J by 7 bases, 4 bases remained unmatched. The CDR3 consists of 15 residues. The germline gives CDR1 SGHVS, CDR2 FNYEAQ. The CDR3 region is CASSLGDRGGNEQFF. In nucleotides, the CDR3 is TGTGCCAGCAGCTTAGGGGACAGGGGAGGGAATGAGCAGTTCTTC.

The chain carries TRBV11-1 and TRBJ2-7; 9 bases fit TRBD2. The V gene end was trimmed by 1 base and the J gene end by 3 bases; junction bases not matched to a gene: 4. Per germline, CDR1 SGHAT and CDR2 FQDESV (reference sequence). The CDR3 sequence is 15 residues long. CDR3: CASSLGRGRVYEQYF. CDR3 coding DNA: TGTGCCAGCAGCTTAGGTCGCGGGAGGGTCTACGAGCAGTACTTC.

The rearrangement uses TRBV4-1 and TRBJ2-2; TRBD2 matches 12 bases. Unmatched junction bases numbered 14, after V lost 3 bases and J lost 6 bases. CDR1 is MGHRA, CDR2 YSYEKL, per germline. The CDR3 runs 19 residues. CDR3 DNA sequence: TGCGCCAGCAGCCACCCAGGGGCTAGCGGGGGGGCAGAAGCCGGGGAGCTGTTTTTT. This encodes CASSHPGASGGAEAGELFF.

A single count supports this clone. The CDR3 coding sequence is TGTGCCAGCACCCTGGACAGGGTGGCCTATGGCTACACCTTC. It specifies CASTLDRVAYGYTF. The rearrangement joins TRBV6-5 to TRBJ1-2, with TRBD1 matching over 8 bases. The V gene end was trimmed by 7 bases and the J gene end by 4 bases; junction bases not matched to a gene: 8. The CDR3 is 14 amino acids. Germline V gives CDR1 MNHEY, CDR2 SVGAGI.

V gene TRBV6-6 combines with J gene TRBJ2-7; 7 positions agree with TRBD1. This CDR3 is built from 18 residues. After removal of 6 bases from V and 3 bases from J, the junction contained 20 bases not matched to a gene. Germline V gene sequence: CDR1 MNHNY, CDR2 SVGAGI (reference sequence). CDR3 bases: TGTGCCAGCAGCCGAACTCTCACAGGGGAACTTCGCTTCTACGAGCAGTACTTC. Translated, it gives CASSRTLTGELRFYEQYF.

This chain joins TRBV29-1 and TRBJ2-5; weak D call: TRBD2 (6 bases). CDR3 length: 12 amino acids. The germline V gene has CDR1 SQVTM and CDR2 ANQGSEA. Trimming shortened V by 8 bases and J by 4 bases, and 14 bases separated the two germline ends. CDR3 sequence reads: CSWCGEAETQYF. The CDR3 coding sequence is TGCAGCTGGTGCGGGGAGGCAGAGACCCAGTACTTC. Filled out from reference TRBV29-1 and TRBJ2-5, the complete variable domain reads SAVISQKPSRDICQRGTSLTIQCQVDSQVTMMFWYRQQPGQSLTLIATANQGSEATYESGFVIDKFPISRPNLTFSTLTVSNMSPEDSSIYLCSWCGEAETQYFGPGTRLLVL.

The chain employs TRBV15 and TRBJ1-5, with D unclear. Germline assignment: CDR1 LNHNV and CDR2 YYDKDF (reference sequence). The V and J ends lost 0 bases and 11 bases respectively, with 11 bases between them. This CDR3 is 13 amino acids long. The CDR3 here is CATSRDGSVTQHF. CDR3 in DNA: TGTGCCACCAGCAGAGATGGTTCAGTGACCCAGCATTTT. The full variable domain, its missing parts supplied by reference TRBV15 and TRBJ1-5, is DAMVIQNPRYQVTQFGKPVTLSCSQTLNHNVMYWYQQKSSQAPKLLFHYYDKDFNNEADTPDNFQSRRPNTSFCFLDIRSPGLGDTAMYLCATSRDGSVTQHFGDGTRLSIL.

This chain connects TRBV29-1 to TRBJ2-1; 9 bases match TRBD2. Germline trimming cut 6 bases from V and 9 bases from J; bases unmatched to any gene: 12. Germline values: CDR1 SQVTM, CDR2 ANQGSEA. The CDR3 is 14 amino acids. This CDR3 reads CSVSGRRGPGEQFF. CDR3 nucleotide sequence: TGCAGCGTCAGCGGGAGGCGGGGACCAGGTGAGCAGTTCTTC.

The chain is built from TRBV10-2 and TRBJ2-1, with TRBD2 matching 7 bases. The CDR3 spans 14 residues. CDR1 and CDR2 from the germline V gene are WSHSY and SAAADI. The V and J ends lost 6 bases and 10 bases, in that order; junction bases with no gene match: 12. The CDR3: CASRREGLIGEQFF. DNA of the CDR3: TGCGCCAGCAGGAGGGAGGGCCTGATAGGGGAGCAGTTCTTC.

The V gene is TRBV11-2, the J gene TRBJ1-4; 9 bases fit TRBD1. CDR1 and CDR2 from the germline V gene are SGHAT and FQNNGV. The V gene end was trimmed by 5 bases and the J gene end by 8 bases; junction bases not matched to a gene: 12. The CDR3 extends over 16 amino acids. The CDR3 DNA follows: TGTGCCAGCAGCCCAATCCCCGGGACAGGGTTAGAAAAACTGTTTTTT. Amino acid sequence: CASSPIPGTGLEKLFF. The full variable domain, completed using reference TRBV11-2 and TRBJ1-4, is EAGVAQSPRYKIIEKRQSVAFWCNPISGHATLYWYQQILGQGPKLLIQFQNNGVVDDSQLPKDRFSAERLKGVDSTLKIQPAKLEDSAVYLCASSPIPGTGLEKLFFGSGTQLSVL.